This paragraph covers one T cell receptor beta chain sequence. The antigen is not known. The sample originates from a study of identical twins. Study results and limitations: Conclusions relied on cross-sectional statistical analysis, not following the same donors. Within monozygotic twins, out-of-frame TCR alpha sharing was underestimated by the models.

The CDR3 spans 11 residues. Germline V gives CDR1 SQVTM, CDR2 ANQGSEA. Trimming removed 8 bases at V and 2 bases at J, with 10 bases between. TCRdb analysed the 5' RACE reads with MiXCR anew, one entry per CDR3 protein. The sample lists 240,000 or so distinct CDR3 sequences, approximately 12% seen once, with roughly 4% in the top ten. These records were also assigned to another study, of yellow fever vaccine responses in identical twins.

The TCR originated in a woman aged 18-30 years in good health. The sample comprised memory (CD45RO+) T cells sorted from blood. This chain connects TRBV29-1 to TRBJ2-7; D is unclear. The CDR3 loop reads CSIWSAYEQYF. CDR3 nucleotides: TGCAGCATCTGGTCAGCCTACGAGCAGTACTTC.